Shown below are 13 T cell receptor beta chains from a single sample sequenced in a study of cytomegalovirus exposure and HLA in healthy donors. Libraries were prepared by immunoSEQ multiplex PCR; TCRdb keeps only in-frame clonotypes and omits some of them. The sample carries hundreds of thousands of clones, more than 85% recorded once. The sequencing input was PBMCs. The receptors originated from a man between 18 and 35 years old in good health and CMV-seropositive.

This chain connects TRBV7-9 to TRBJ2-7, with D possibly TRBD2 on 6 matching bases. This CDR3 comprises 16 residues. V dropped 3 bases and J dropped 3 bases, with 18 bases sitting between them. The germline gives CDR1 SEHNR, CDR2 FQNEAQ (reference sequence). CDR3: CASSFPAGTASYEQYF. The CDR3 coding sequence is TGTGCCAGCAGCTTCCCGGCCGGGACTGCTAGCTACGAGCAGTACTTC.

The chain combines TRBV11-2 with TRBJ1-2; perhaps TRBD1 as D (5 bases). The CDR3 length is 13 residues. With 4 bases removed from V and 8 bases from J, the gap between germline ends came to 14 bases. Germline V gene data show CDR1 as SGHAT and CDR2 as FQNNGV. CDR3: CASSSTGSGGYTF. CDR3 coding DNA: TGTGCCAGCAGCTCCACAGGTAGTGGGGGCTACACCTTC.

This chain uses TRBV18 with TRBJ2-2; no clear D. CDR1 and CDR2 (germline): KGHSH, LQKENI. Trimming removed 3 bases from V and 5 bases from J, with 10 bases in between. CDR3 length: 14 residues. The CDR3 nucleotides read TGTGCCAGCTCACCGAGCTTATGGACCGGGGAGCTGTTTTTT. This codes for CASSPSLWTGELFF. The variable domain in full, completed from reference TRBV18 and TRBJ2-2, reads NAGVMQNPRHLVRRRGQEARLRCSPMKGHSHVYWYRQLPEEGLKFMVYLQKENIIDESGMPKERFSAEFPKEGPSILRIQQVVRGDSAAYFCASSPSLWTGELFFGEGSRLTVL.

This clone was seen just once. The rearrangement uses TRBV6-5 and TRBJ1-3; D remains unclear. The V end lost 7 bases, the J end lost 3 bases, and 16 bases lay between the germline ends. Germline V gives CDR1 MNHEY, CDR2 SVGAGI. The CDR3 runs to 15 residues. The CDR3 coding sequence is TGTGCCAGCACAAGCAGGCTAAGTGGTGGAAACACCATATATTTT. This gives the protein CASTSRLSGGNTIYF.

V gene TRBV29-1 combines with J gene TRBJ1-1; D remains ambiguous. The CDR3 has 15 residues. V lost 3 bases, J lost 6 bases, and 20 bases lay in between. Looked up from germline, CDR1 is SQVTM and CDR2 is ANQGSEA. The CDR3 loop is CSVEASREEVAEAFF. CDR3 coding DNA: TGCAGCGTTGAGGCATCCCGGGAAGAAGTGGCTGAAGCTTTCTTT. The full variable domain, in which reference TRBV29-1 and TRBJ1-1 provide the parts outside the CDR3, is SAVISQKPSRDICQRGTSLTIQCQVDSQVTMMFWYRQQPGQSLTLIATANQGSEATYESGFVIDKFPISRPNLTFSTLTVSNMSPEDSSIYLCSVEASREEVAEAFFGQGTRLTVV.

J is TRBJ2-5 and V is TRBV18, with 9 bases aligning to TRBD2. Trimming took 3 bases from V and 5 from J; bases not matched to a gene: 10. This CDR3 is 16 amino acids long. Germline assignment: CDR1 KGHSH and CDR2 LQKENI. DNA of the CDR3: TGTGCCAGCTCACCTCTCGGACTAGCGACCAGTGAGACCCAGTACTTC. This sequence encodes CASSPLGLATSETQYF.

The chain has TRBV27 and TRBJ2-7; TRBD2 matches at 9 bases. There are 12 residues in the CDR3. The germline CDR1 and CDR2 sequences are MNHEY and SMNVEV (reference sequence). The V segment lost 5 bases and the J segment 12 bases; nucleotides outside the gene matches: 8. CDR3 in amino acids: CASSGPGTSPYF. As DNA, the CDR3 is TGTGCCAGCAGTGGTCCCGGGACTAGCCCGTACTTC.

This CDR3 is CASKSGTGLTGELFF. The DNA of the CDR3 is TGTGCCAGCAAATCTGGGACAGGGTTGACCGGGGAGCTGTTTTTT. The gene calls are TRBV11-2 and TRBJ2-2; 9 bases line up with TRBD1. Losses at the gene ends were 7 bases for V and 5 bases for J; bases not matched to a gene: 8. Germline CDR1 reads SGHAT; CDR2 reads FQNNGV. The CDR3 is 15 amino acids. The entire variable domain, with the rest obtained from reference TRBV11-2 and TRBJ2-2, is as follows: EAGVAQSPRYKIIEKRQSVAFWCNPISGHATLYWYQQILGQGPKLLIQFQNNGVVDDSQLPKDRFSAERLKGVDSTLKIQPAKLEDSAVYLCASKSGTGLTGELFFGEGSRLTVL.

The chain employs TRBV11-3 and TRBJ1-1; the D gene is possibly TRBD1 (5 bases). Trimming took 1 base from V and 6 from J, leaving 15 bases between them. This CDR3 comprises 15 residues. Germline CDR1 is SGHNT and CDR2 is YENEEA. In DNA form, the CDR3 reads TGTGCCAGCAGCTTAGGCCCTACAGGATACGCTGAAGCTTTCTTT. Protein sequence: CASSLGPTGYAEAFF.

The CDR3, as DNA: TGTGCCAGCAGTACTCTAGGCGAGCAGTACTTC. Protein sequence: CASSTLGEQYF. J is TRBJ2-7 and V is TRBV6-5; D is unresolved. CDR1 is MNHEY and CDR2 is SVGAGI in the germline V gene. Trimming shortened V by 5 bases and J by 6 bases, and 8 bases separated the two germline ends. The CDR3 consists of 11 residues.

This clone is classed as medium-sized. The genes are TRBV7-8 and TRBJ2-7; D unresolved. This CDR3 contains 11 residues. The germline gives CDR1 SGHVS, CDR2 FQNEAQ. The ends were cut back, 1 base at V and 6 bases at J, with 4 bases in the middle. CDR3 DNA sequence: TGTGCCAGCAGCTTAGGAGCCGAGCAGTACTTC. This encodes CASSLGAEQYF.

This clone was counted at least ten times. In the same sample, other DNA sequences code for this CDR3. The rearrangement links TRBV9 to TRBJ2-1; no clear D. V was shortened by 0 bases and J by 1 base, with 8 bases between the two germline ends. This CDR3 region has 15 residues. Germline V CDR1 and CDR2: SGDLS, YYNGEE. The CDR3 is CASSVVGVSYNEQFF. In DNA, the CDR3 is TGTGCCAGCAGCGTAGTTGGAGTGTCCTACAATGAGCAGTTCTTC.

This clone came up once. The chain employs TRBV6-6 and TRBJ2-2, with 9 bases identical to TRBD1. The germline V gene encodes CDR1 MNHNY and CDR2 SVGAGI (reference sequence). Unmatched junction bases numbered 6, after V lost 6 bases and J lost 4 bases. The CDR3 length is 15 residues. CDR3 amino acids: CASSSGQGPTGELFF. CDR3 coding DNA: TGTGCCAGCAGCTCGGGACAGGGTCCCACCGGGGAGCTGTTTTTT.